Described below is a single TCR beta chain sequence and its context. The CDR3 is 15 amino acids. V was clipped by 6 bases and J by 4 bases; unmatched bases: 7. The germline gives CDR1 SQVTM, CDR2 ANQGSEA. This entry comes from a study of T cell changes during pregnancy in multiple sclerosis. The repertoire was sequenced with immunoSEQ multiplex PCR; TCRdb's copy has only in-frame clones and lacks some. The sample yields fewer than 85,000 clones, about 90% seen once. The chain employs TRBV29-1 and TRBJ1-4; 11 bases match TRBD1. The sequencing here drew on peripheral blood, taken in the first trimester of pregnancy. This TCR came from a female donor in good health, enrolled as a control in a pregnancy study. This CDR3 is CSVSGQGVYNEKLFF. The CDR3 DNA is TGCAGCGTGTCGGGACAGGGGGTTTATAATGAAAAACTGTTTTTT.